A selection of T cell receptor beta chains follows, all from one sample in a study of blood T cell repertoires in COVID-19. Sequenced by immunoSEQ multiplex PCR; TCRdb stores in-frame clones only, minus some. The sample holds roughly 200,000 clones; roughly 90% are singletons and the top ten take under 2%. The sample consisted of peripheral blood. These receptors originate from a man in his late teens or twenties with active or convalescent COVID-19. The CDR3 runs from the conserved cysteine through the conserved F or W. D genes are given only for firm matches. Part of the rows lack a size; the others show once, few, many or a class for expanded clones.

TGTGCCAGCAGCTTAGGGCCAGGGGGTCAGCCCCAGCATTTT	CASSLGPGGQPQHF	TRBV7-8	TRBJ1-5	TRBD1	.
TGTGCCACCAGCAGGGAGCTCCTTCTAACTGGGTATGGCTACACCTTC	CATSRELLLTGYGYTF	TRBV15	TRBJ1-2	.	.
TGTGCCAGCAGTTTGGGGAGCAGATTGAACACTGAAGCTTTCTTT	CASSLGSRLNTEAFF	TRBV27	TRBJ1-1	.	.
TGTGCTAGTGGGCCACTTAGCGGGGGGGCAGATACGCAGTATTTT	CASGPLSGGADTQYF	TRBV12-5	TRBJ2-3	TRBD2	once
TGTGCCAGCAAGCCCGGTTACACCGGGGAGCTGTTTTTT	CASKPGYTGELFF	TRBV6-5	TRBJ2-2	.	.
TGTGCCAGCCAGGACCCCCGACAGTCTAGCACAGATACGCAGTATTTT	CASQDPRQSSTDTQYF	TRBV5-5	TRBJ2-3	.	.
TGTGCCAGCAGGAGACGTAGCGCGTTGAACACTGAAGCTTTCTTT	CASRRRSALNTEAFF	TRBV7-2	TRBJ1-1	.	.
TGTGCCAGCAGCTTCGACAGGGCAGACTATGGCTACACCTTC	CASSFDRADYGYTF	TRBV5-4	TRBJ1-2	TRBD1	.
TGTGCCAGCAGGGGGACAGGGGGAAACACTGAAGCTTTCTTT	CASRGTGGNTEAFF	TRBV2	TRBJ1-1	TRBD1	.
TGTGCCAGCAGCCAAGGGCTGCGAGGGGCTAGCGGGAGGGCCCTTGAAGAGACCCAGTACTTC	CASSQGLRGASGRALEETQYF	TRBV3-1/TRBV3-2	TRBJ2-5	TRBD2	once
TGCGCCAGCAGTCAATCACCCTCACAGTCATCTGGAAACACCATATATTTT	CASSQSPSQSSGNTIYF	TRBV23-1	TRBJ1-3	.	.
TGTGCCAGCAGCGGAAGAACAGGTCTCGGCTATGGCTACACCTTC	CASSGRTGLGYGYTF	TRBV9	TRBJ1-2	.	.
TGTGCCAGCAGTTCTCGACAGGGGTATGGCTCACCCCTCCACTTT	CASSSRQGYGSPLHF	TRBV2	TRBJ1-6	TRBD1	.
TGTGCCAGCAGCTTGTCCCGGACTAGCGGGAACGAGCAGTACTTC	CASSLSRTSGNEQYF	TRBV5-4	TRBJ2-7	TRBD2	few
TGTGCCATCAGTGTGGGGCAGGGGGGCTCTAACTATGGCTACACCTTC	CAISVGQGGSNYGYTF	TRBV10-3	TRBJ1-2	TRBD1	.
TGTGCCAGCAGCCAAGATCAGACTAGCGGGACCCAGTACTTC	CASSQDQTSGTQYF	TRBV3-1/TRBV3-2	TRBJ2-5	TRBD2	.
TGTGCCAGCACTCAGACAGGGCGGGTTAGTGGCTACACCTTC	CASTQTGRVSGYTF	TRBV7-9	TRBJ1-2	TRBD1	.
TGCGCCAGCAGCCCTTCTGGGTCAGGGGAAGAGACCCAGTACTTC	CASSPSGSGEETQYF	TRBV5-1	TRBJ2-5	.	.
TGTGCCAGTAGTCCACAACAGGGGAATCAGCCCCAGCATTTT	CASSPQQGNQPQHF	TRBV19	TRBJ1-5	TRBD1	few
TGCAGCGGCGGCAGGGTCGGCAAGGATGGCTACACCTTC	CSGGRVGKDGYTF	TRBV29-1	TRBJ1-2	.	.
TGTGCCAGCTCACCGGCGGGCTCTGGAAACACCATATATTTT	CASSPAGSGNTIYF	TRBV18	TRBJ1-3	.	.
TGTGCCAGCAGCTCCGACTTGAGTACCGTTACGCAGTATTTT	CASSSDLSTVTQYF	TRBV3-1/TRBV3-2	TRBJ2-3	.	.
TGCGCCAGCAGCCAAGGGGGACTAGCGGGCACAGATACGCAGTATTTT	CASSQGGLAGTDTQYF	TRBV4-3	TRBJ2-3	TRBD2	.
TGTGCCGGAAAAATAGGGGGCACAGATACGCAGTATTTT	CAGKIGGTDTQYF	TRBV2	TRBJ2-3	.	.
TGTGCCAGCAGCTCCTTCGGACTAGCGGGGGGGCAGTTCTTC	CASSSFGLAGGQFF	TRBV7-3	TRBJ2-1	TRBD2	.
TGCAGTGCTAGTAGTATACAGGGGAGGAATGAGCAGTTCTTC	CSASSIQGRNEQFF	TRBV20-1	TRBJ2-1	.	.
TGTGCCAGCAGCCGACAGGGGGGGTCAACCTACGAGCAGTACTTC	CASSRQGGSTYEQYF	TRBV5-4	TRBJ2-7	TRBD1	few
TGTGCCAGTAGTATAGGAAAGGGGGTTATGGACAATGAGCAGTTCTTC	CASSIGKGVMDNEQFF	TRBV19	TRBJ2-1	.	.
TGTGCCACCAGTGATTTCGGACGGGCGGCCGGGACAACCACAGATACGCAGTATTTT	CATSDFGRAAGTTTDTQYF	TRBV24-1	TRBJ2-3	.	.
TGTGCCAGTAGTATAGATGGGGCAGGGGGCTTCGCTTTCTTT	CASSIDGAGGFAFF	TRBV19	TRBJ1-1	TRBD1	.
TGTGCCTGGAGTGTACCGGGAGGGGTGAACACTGAAGCTTTCTTT	CAWSVPGGVNTEAFF	TRBV30	TRBJ1-1	.	.
TGTGCCAGCAGCTTAGGAGGGCCAGGCTACGAGCAGTACTTC	CASSLGGPGYEQYF	TRBV11-1	TRBJ2-7	.	.
TGTGCCAGCAGCTCTAGCGGGAGGACCGGGGAGCTGTTTTTT	CASSSSGRTGELFF	TRBV9	TRBJ2-2	TRBD2	.
TGTGCCATCAGTTCCCCCCCCGGGACAGGGGGCCCGGACACTGAAGCTTTCTTT	CAISSPPGTGGPDTEAFF	TRBV10-3	TRBJ1-1	TRBD1	.
TGTGCCAGTAGTGTTGGAACAGGCCGCAATCAGCCCCAGCATTTT	CASSVGTGRNQPQHF	TRBV19	TRBJ1-5	.	.
TGTGCCAGCAGTTACCCAGGACTCACAGATACGCAGTATTTT	CASSYPGLTDTQYF	TRBV6-2/TRBV6-3	TRBJ2-3	.	.
TGTGCCAGCAGTCGATACCTGGGTCAAGGCGGGGGTGATCAGCCCCAGCATTTT	CASSRYLGQGGGDQPQHF	TRBV28	TRBJ1-5	.	.
TGTGCCAGCAGCCGGGGGAACACTGAAGCTTTCTTT	CASSRGNTEAFF	TRBV6-5	TRBJ1-1	.	.
TGTGCCAGCAGTTACCCCTTTGAGCAGTTCTTC	CASSYPFEQFF	TRBV6-5	TRBJ2-1	.	.
TGCGCCAGCAGCCGGGAGAGCCAAGAGACCCAGTACTTC	CASSRESQETQYF	TRBV5-1	TRBJ2-5	.	once
TGTGCCAGCAGTGTGGGCACAGGGAGCCCCTCTGGGGCCAACGTCCTGACTTTC	CASSVGTGSPSGANVLTF	TRBV27	TRBJ2-6	.	.